These T cell receptor beta chains were read from a single sample in a study of identical twins. MiXCR, run by TCRdb on the 5' RACE reads, gives a single entry per CDR3 protein. Of 1.5 million to 2 million distinct CDR3 sequences listed, less than 35% are singletons. Sequences were obtained from cord blood. The receptor source for this set is a newborn girl in good health. Both conserved end residues are part of each CDR3. The D gene is left open where the match is weak. Clone size appears in some rows only: once, few, many, or a class for an expanded clone.

size,J,V,D,CDR3,DNA
few,TRBJ2-3,TRBV7-2,TRBD2,CASSLGGGLRTDTQYF,TGTGCCAGCAGCTTAGGGGGGGGACTACGCACAGATACGCAGTATTTT
many,TRBJ2-5,TRBV7-2,NA,CASSLDRVDEQYF,TGTGCCAGCAGCTTAGACAGGGTTGATGAGCAGTACTTC
few,TRBJ2-1,TRBV12-3/TRBV12-4,TRBD2,CASSGLAFLRNEQFF,TGTGCCAGCAGTGGACTAGCTTTCCTACGCAATGAGCAGTTCTTC
NA,TRBJ2-1,TRBV20-1,TRBD2,CSARVGLAVGNEQFF,TGCAGTGCTAGGGTCGGACTAGCGGTCGGCAATGAGCAGTTCTTC
NA,TRBJ1-2,TRBV5-1,NA,CASSWPDPNYGYTF,TGCGCCAGCAGTTGGCCAGATCCAAACTATGGCTACACCTTC
NA,TRBJ1-4,TRBV20-1,TRBD1,CSADRANEKLFF,TGCAGCGCGGACAGGGCAAATGAAAAACTGTTTTTT
NA,TRBJ1-2,TRBV29-1,NA,CSVRTVTNYGYTF,TGCAGCGTCAGGACAGTAACAAACTATGGCTACACCTTC
NA,TRBJ1-1,TRBV5-1,TRBD1,CASSSPPGQAYGSEAFF,TGCGCCAGCAGCTCCCCTCCGGGACAGGCATATGGGTCTGAAGCTTTCTTT
NA,TRBJ2-1,TRBV6-1,NA,CASSELAYEQFF,TGTGCCAGCAGTGAATTAGCCTACGAGCAGTTCTTC
few,TRBJ1-2,TRBV7-6,NA,CASSPSVTYGYTF,TGTGCCAGCAGCCCGTCCGTCACCTATGGCTACACCTTC
NA,TRBJ1-4,TRBV30,TRBD1,CAWSDRDRVWRGEKLFF,TGTGCCTGGAGTGACCGGGACAGAGTGTGGAGGGGTGAAAAACTGTTTTTT
NA,TRBJ2-4,TRBV5-1,TRBD1,CASSPTRTGPLAKNIQYF,TGCGCCAGCAGCCCAACAAGGACAGGCCCTCTAGCCAAAAACATTCAGTACTTC
once,TRBJ2-3,TRBV9,NA,CASSVGASVVFTDAQYF,TGTGCCAGCAGCGTGGGGGCTAGCGTAGTATTCACAGATGCGCAGTATTTT
NA,TRBJ2-3,TRBV9,NA,CACSPPGDWKDTQYF,TGTGCCTGCAGCCCCCCGGGGGATTGGAAAGATACGCAGTATTTT
once,TRBJ2-5,TRBV27,TRBD1,CASRGTGRGFETQYF,TGTGCCAGCAGGGGGACAGGGAGGGGATTTGAGACCCAGTACTTC
once,TRBJ2-5,TRBV20-1,TRBD2,CSARNKAGGPETQYF,TGCAGTGCTAGGAACAAAGCGGGGGGGCCGGAGACCCAGTACTTC
many,TRBJ1-2,TRBV25-1,NA,CASSESVRGYGYTF,TGTGCCAGCAGTGAATCGGTCAGGGGCTATGGCTACACCTTC
NA,TRBJ2-1,TRBV7-2,NA,CASSQWGPYYNEQFF,TGTGCCAGCAGCCAATGGGGACCCTACTACAATGAGCAGTTCTTC
NA,TRBJ2-7,TRBV7-2,NA,CASSPDPPYEQYF,TGTGCCAGCAGCCCTGACCCTCCCTACGAGCAGTACTTC
NA,TRBJ2-7,TRBV5-1,NA,CASSLEVRRTAFQYF,TGCGCCAGCAGCTTGGAGGTCCGGAGGACAGCCTTCCAGTACTTC
many,TRBJ2-3,TRBV27,TRBD1,CASRRRPGQSTDTQYF,TGTGCCAGCAGGCGTCGACCGGGACAGAGCACAGATACGCAGTATTTT
NA,TRBJ2-1,TRBV28,NA,CASGEQGRKYNEQFF,TGTGCCAGCGGAGAACAGGGGAGGAAGTACAATGAGCAGTTCTTC
NA,TRBJ2-7,TRBV20-1,NA,CSARAPSSYERYF,TGCAGTGCTAGAGCACCCAGCTCCTACGAGCGGTACTTC
few,TRBJ2-7,TRBV3-1,NA,CASSTSLLQRGTSYEQYF,TGTGCCAGCAGCACTTCTTTACTCCAGCGAGGGACCTCCTACGAGCAGTACTTC
few,TRBJ2-4,TRBV7-9,TRBD1,CASSPRGQGEGKNIQYF,TGTGCCAGCAGCCCCCGAGGACAGGGTGAGGGCAAAAACATTCAGTACTTC
many,TRBJ2-2,TRBV14,NA,CASSRDTNTGELFF,TGTGCCAGCAGCCGGGACACGAACACCGGGGAGCTGTTTTTT
few,TRBJ2-1,TRBV12-3/TRBV12-4,NA,CASSLRRVPNEQFF,TGTGCCAGCAGTTTGCGGCGGGTACCCAATGAGCAGTTCTTC
few,TRBJ1-5,TRBV27,NA,CASSLSGGYSNQPQHF,TGTGCCAGCAGTTTATCTGGGGGTTATAGCAATCAGCCCCAGCATTTT
NA,TRBJ2-3,TRBV2,NA,CASARNGQSSTDTQYF,TGTGCCAGTGCAAGAAATGGACAGTCCAGCACAGATACGCAGTATTTT
once,TRBJ2-1,TRBV4-2,NA,CASSLPPGITHNEQFF,TGTGCCAGCAGCCTCCCACCCGGGATAACTCACAATGAGCAGTTCTTC
NA,TRBJ2-1,TRBV5-4,TRBD2,CASSPGTSGPQSSYNEQFF,TGTGCCAGCAGCCCTGGGACTAGCGGGCCCCAAAGCTCCTACAATGAGCAGTTCTTC
NA,TRBJ2-3,TRBV6-5,NA,CASSYSGVTDTQYF,TGTGCCAGCAGTTACTCGGGGGTTACAGATACGCAGTATTTT
NA,TRBJ1-3,TRBV6-5,NA,CASNKASGNTIYF,TGTGCCAGCAATAAGGCCTCTGGAAACACCATATATTTT
NA,TRBJ1-3,TRBV5-1,NA,CASSRGEGNTIYF,TGCGCCAGCAGCAGGGGCGAGGGAAACACCATATATTTT
NA,TRBJ2-2,TRBV10-2,TRBD2,CASSQGLAGPTGELFF,TGCGCCAGCAGCCAGGGACTAGCGGGGCCCACCGGGGAGCTGTTTTTT
NA,TRBJ2-3,TRBV20-1,TRBD2,CSAASSGGADTQYF,TGCAGTGCCGCCTCTAGCGGGGGGGCAGATACGCAGTATTTT
NA,TRBJ2-1,TRBV6-6,NA,CASSYWRGSYNEQFF,TGTGCCAGCAGTTACTGGCGGGGCTCCTACAATGAGCAGTTCTTC
NA,TRBJ2-7,TRBV29-1,NA,CSVEPLDEQYF,TGCAGCGTTGAACCCCTCGATGAGCAGTACTTC
few,TRBJ1-2,TRBV21-1,NA,CASSCTVPTF,TGTGCCAGCAGCTGTACAGTGCCCACCTTC
many,TRBJ2-1,TRBV6-5,NA,CASSYGTTYNEQFF,TGTGCCAGCAGTTACGGGACAACCTACAATGAGCAGTTCTTC
few,TRBJ2-3,TRBV7-9,NA,CASSLEVYTQYF,TGTGCCAGCAGCTTAGAGGTATATACGCAGTATTTT
NA,TRBJ2-1,TRBV4-1,NA,CASSPPIAESSYNEQFF,TGCGCCAGCAGCCCTCCTATAGCGGAGAGCTCCTACAATGAGCAGTTCTTC
many,TRBJ2-7,TRBV7-2,TRBD2,CASSLGLAGRYEQYF,TGTGCCAGCAGCTTAGGTCTAGCGGGAAGGTACGAGCAGTACTTC
NA,TRBJ2-3,TRBV2,NA,CASSESSPSWDYSSTDTQYF,TGTGCCAGCAGCGAGTCCTCGCCTAGTTGGGATTATTCTAGCACAGATACGCAGTATTTT
NA,TRBJ1-2,TRBV20-1,NA,CSAVGRIYGYTF,TGCAGTGCTGTCGGACGGATCTATGGCTACACCTTC
many,TRBJ1-5,TRBV27,NA,CASSLQYSNQPQHF,TGTGCCAGCAGTTTACAATATAGCAATCAGCCCCAGCATTTT
NA,TRBJ2-7,TRBV10-3,TRBD1,CAITDRGYEQYF,TGTGCCATCACGGACAGGGGTTACGAGCAGTACTTC
NA,TRBJ2-4,TRBV3-1,NA,CASSQGERAEYF,TGTGCCAGCAGCCAAGGGGAAAGGGCAGAGTACTTC
NA,TRBJ2-7,TRBV10-2,NA,CASSEPRASSYEQYF,TGCGCCAGCAGTGAGCCCCGGGCCTCATCCTACGAGCAGTACTTC
NA,TRBJ1-2,TRBV29-1,NA,CSVDDRLYGYTF,TGCAGCGTTGATGACAGACTCTATGGCTACACCTTC
few,TRBJ2-3,TRBV29-1,NA,CSVGPSSGDTQYF,TGCAGCGTTGGGCCCTCGTCGGGTGATACGCAGTATTTT
once,TRBJ2-4,TRBV6-1,NA,CASTELLAKNIQCF,TGTGCCAGCACCGAGTTATTAGCCAAAAACATTCAGTGCTTC
NA,TRBJ2-1,TRBV10-3,TRBD2,CAIREGLAAYNEQFF,TGTGCCATCAGGGAGGGACTAGCGGCGTACAATGAGCAGTTCTTC
NA,TRBJ1-2,TRBV29-1,NA,CSVEMVGGYGYTF,TGCAGCGTTGAAATGGTCGGGGGATATGGCTACACCTTC
NA,TRBJ1-1,TRBV12-5,NA,CASGLNGNTEAFF,TGTGCTAGTGGTTTGAACGGGAACACTGAAGCTTTCTTT